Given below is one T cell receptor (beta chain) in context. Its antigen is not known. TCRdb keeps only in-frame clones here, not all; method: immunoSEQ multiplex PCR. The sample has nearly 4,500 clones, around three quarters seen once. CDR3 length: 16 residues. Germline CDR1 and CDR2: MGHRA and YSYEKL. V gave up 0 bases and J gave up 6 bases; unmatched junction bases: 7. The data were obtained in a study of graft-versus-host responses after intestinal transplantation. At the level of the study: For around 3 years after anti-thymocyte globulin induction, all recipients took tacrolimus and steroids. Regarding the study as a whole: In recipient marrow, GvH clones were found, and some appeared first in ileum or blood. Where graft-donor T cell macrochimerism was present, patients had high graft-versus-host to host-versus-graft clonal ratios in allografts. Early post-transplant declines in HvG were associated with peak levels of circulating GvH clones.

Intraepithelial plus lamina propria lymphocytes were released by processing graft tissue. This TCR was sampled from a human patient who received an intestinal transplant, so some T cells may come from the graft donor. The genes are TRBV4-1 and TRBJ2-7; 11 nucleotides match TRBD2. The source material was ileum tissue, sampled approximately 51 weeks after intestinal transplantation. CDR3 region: CASSQDVAGGLGEQYF. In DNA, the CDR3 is TGCGCCAGCAGCCAAGATGTAGCGGGGGGGTTAGGCGAGCAGTACTTC.